This T cell receptor beta chain was identified during a study of Ad26.COV2.S vaccination and SARS-CoV-2 variants. CDR1 is SGDLS, CDR2 YYNGEE, per germline. The CDR3 is 14 residues long. Losses at the gene ends were 3 bases for V and 3 bases for J; bases not matched to a gene: 2. Sequencing was performed with immunoSEQ multiplex PCR; in TCRdb, only in-frame clones are kept and a portion is missing. The data show some 190,000 clones, around nine tenths seen once. The sequencing used peripheral blood, collected after recovery from COVID-19. The origin of this receptor is a human donor who had recovered from COVID-19. The genes are TRBV9 and TRBJ2-7, with 11 bases aligning to TRBD1. The CDR3 sequence is CASSGTGGIYEQYF. The CDR3 nucleotides are TGTGCCAGCAGCGGGACAGGGGGCATCTACGAGCAGTACTTC. Together with reference TRBV9 and TRBJ2-7, the CDR3 gives the full variable domain: DSGVTQTPKHLITATGQRVTLRCSPRSGDLSVYWYQQSLDQGLQFLIQYYNGEERAKGNILERFSAQQFPDLHSELNLSSLELGDSALYFCASSGTGGIYEQYFGPGTRLTVT.